Listed here is a single T cell receptor (beta chain). The antigen is not known. Healthy Caucasians supplied all donations. This sample was taken from a study of identical twins. Study-level results: Sequences that were beta out-of-frame showed weaker excess twin sharing.

TCRdb re-derived calls from the 5' RACE reads in MiXCR, one entry per CDR3 protein. The data show roughly 230,000 distinct CDR3 sequences, with approximately 8.3% seen just once and 2.5% to 3.5% held by the top ten. The CDR3 covers 15 residues. V lost 8 bases, J lost 6 bases, and 13 bases stayed unmatched. Germline CDR1 MNHEY, CDR2 SMNVEV (reference sequence). This sample also belongs to another study, concerning yellow fever vaccine responses in identical twins.

This TCR derives from a woman aged 18 to 35 in good health. Sequenced input: CD8+ T cells sorted from blood. The V and J genes are TRBV27 and TRBJ2-3, with TRBD2 matching 8 bases. In nucleotides, the CDR3 is TGTGCCAGCGACCCCAACGGGAGGGCCCCCGATACGCAGTATTTT. Encoded protein: CASDPNGRAPDTQYF.